Below are 17 T cell receptor beta chains sequenced from a single sample in a study of cytomegalovirus exposure and HLA in healthy donors. The PCR was carried out with 60 Vbeta primers and 13 Jbeta primers. Assay: immunoSEQ multiplex PCR; the TCRdb copy retains only in-frame clones and omits some. This sample has 100,000 to 130,000 clones; around 77% occur once, and the top ten carry 4% to 5%. Specimen: PBMCs. These receptors originate from a male donor in good health and CMV-seronegative.

V gene TRBV4-1 combines with J gene TRBJ2-7; 12 nucleotides align to TRBD2. The CDR3 spans 15 residues. CDR1 and CDR2 from the germline V gene are MGHRA and YSYEKL. V trimming: 0 bases; J trimming: 7 bases; junction bases outside the gene matches: 4. The CDR3 bases are TGCGCCAGCAGCCAAGAAAGACTAGCGGGAGATGAGCAGTACTTC. Its translation is CASSQERLAGDEQYF.

CDR3 DNA sequence: TGTGCCAGCAGTCCGTCGGCAGGGCTCCAAGAGACCCAGTACTTC. This encodes CASSPSAGLQETQYF. V gene TRBV28 combines with J gene TRBJ2-5, with D possibly matching TRBD1 (5 bases). V was pared by 5 bases and J by 1 base, with 14 bases between. This CDR3 has 15 amino acids. The germline gives CDR1 MDHEN, CDR2 SYDVKM.

This chain joins TRBV5-8 and TRBJ2-3; the match to TRBD1 covers 7 bases. In germline, CDR1 is SGHTS, CDR2 YDEGEE. The J segment lost 3 bases and the V segment lost 4 bases, leaving 17 bases of the junction unmatched. The CDR3 loop spans 18 amino acids. CDR3 amino acids: CASSRDSRVESGTDTQYF. In DNA, the CDR3 is TGTGCCAGCAGCCGGGACAGCCGAGTTGAGAGTGGAACAGATACGCAGTATTTT.

The chain is built from TRBV11-2 and TRBJ2-1, with 10 bases aligning to TRBD2. Losses at the gene ends were 3 bases for V and 10 bases for J; bases not matched to a gene: 6. The CDR3 is made up of 14 amino acids. The germline CDR1 and CDR2 sequences are SGHAT and FQNNGV. This CDR3 is CASSFSGRAFEQFF. In DNA, the CDR3 is TGTGCCAGCAGCTTCAGCGGGAGGGCCTTCGAGCAGTTCTTC.

V is TRBV28 and J is TRBJ2-1; TRBD2 matches 8 bases. J lost 7 bases, V lost 1 base, and 15 bases had no gene match. Germline V gene data show CDR1 as MDHEN and CDR2 as SYDVKM. The CDR3 is made up of 18 amino acids. CDR3 coding DNA: TGTGCCAGCAGTTTATTGACTAGCGCCCTTGGGGGACATAATGAGCAGTTCTTC. It encodes CASSLLTSALGGHNEQFF.

This chain links TRBV27 with TRBJ2-1; weak D call: TRBD2 (5 bases). There are 15 residues in the CDR3. Trimming stripped 6 bases from V and 1 base from J, with 13 bases between. Germline assignment: CDR1 MNHEY and CDR2 SMNVEV (reference sequence). The chain's CDR3 is CASSARSGSYNEQFF. As DNA, the CDR3 is TGTGCCAGCAGCGCCAGAAGCGGATCCTACAATGAGCAGTTCTTC.

The chain carries TRBV5-6 and TRBJ2-3, with a tentative D call TRBD2 (5 bases). Germline assignment: CDR1 SGHDT and CDR2 YYEEEE. Trimming shortened V by 4 bases and J by 2 bases, and 14 bases separated the two germline ends. CDR3 length equals 15 residues. The CDR3 sequence: CASSEEDGITDTQYF. CDR3 DNA: TGTGCCAGCAGCGAAGAGGACGGGATCACAGATACGCAGTATTTT.

This sequence joins TRBV7-2 and TRBJ1-4; 9 bases line up with TRBD1. Looked up from germline, CDR1 is SGHTA and CDR2 is FQGNSA. There are 15 residues in the CDR3. Trimming at V came to 1 base and at J to 5 bases, leaving 2 bases not matched to a gene. The chain's CDR3 is CASSLGTGANEKLFF. As DNA, the CDR3 is TGTGCCAGCAGCTTAGGGACAGGGGCCAATGAAAAACTGTTTTTT.

The V gene is TRBV30, the J gene TRBJ1-1; TRBD1 is a possible D gene (6 bases). Between the trimmed V and J ends, which lost 2 bases and 4 bases, there was a span of 8 bases. CDR3 size: 12 residues. Germline lookup yields CDR1 GTSNPN and CDR2 SVGIG (reference sequence). The CDR3 nucleotides read TGTGCCTGGAGTCACAGGGTCACTGAAGCTTTCTTT. Translation gives CAWSHRVTEAFF.

The chain employs TRBV21-1 and TRBJ1-1. TRBV21-1 is recorded as a pseudogene. CDR3 length: 12 amino acids. CDR3 amino acids: CATSEENTEAFF. The CDR3 region has the DNA TGTGCCACCTCTGAGGAGAACACTGAAGCTTTCTTT.

Comments on this clone: The junction differs from germline at one of its ends, possibly a read error. Other DNA sequences in this sample translate to the same CDR3. This chain connects TRBV6-6 to TRBJ1-5; 7 bases align to TRBD1. This CDR3 comprises 16 residues. Germline lookup yields CDR1 MNHNY and CDR2 SVGAGI (reference sequence). The CDR3 DNA is TGTGCCAGCAGTTACTCTGAGGGGGCGGGCAACCAGCCCCAGCATTTT. Translating gives CASSYSEGAGNQPQHF.

In nucleotides, the CDR3 is TGTGCCAGCAGTTTTGCCCATTACGGGAGCTCCTACAATGAGCAGTTCTTC. Its protein is CASSFAHYGSSYNEQFF. The chain joins TRBV28 to TRBJ2-1; possibly TRBD2 for D (6 bases). The germline V gene has CDR1 MDHEN and CDR2 SYDVKM. The CDR3 extends over 17 amino acids. With 3 bases removed from V and 0 bases from J, the gap between germline ends came to 15 bases.

This chain uses TRBV7-6 with TRBJ2-7; 8 nucleotides align to TRBD1. The V gene's germline CDR1 is SGHVS and CDR2 FNYEAQ. The CDR3 length is 16 residues. The V and J ends lost 4 bases and 2 bases, in that order; junction bases with no gene match: 10. The CDR3 nucleotides read TGTGCCAGCAGCTCTAGAGGACAGGGAGGTGCCTACGAGCAGTACTTC. Protein: CASSSRGQGGAYEQYF.

This clone has a handful of counts. This chain joins TRBV5-6 and TRBJ1-5; 7 positions agree with TRBD1. From germline, CDR1 is SGHDT and CDR2 YYEEEE. There are 15 residues in the CDR3. The junction had 2 bases not matched to a gene; V was cut back by 2 bases and J by 0 bases. Here the CDR3 DNA reads TGTGCCAGCAGCTTCTGGACAGGTAGCAATCAGCCCCAGCATTTT. This gives the protein CASSFWTGSNQPQHF.

This clone was detected only once. The chain links TRBV30 to TRBJ2-7; D perhaps matches TRBD1 (6 bases). Germline V CDR1 and CDR2: GTSNPN, SVGIG (reference sequence). Deletions cut 6 bases from V and 0 bases from J, with 9 bases between. This CDR3 has 12 amino acids. The chain's CDR3 is CACRTDSYEQYF. The CDR3 DNA sequence: TGTGCCTGCCGGACAGACTCCTACGAGCAGTACTTC.

This chain uses TRBV15 with TRBJ1-2; maybe TRBD1 (6 bases). Germline values: CDR1 LNHNV, CDR2 YYDKDF (reference sequence). The length of the CDR3 is 15 residues. The germline V and J ends were trimmed by 4 bases and 6 bases, with 18 bases remaining between them. For the CDR3, the DNA is TGTGCCACCAGCATAAACCTACAGGGTTCCAATGGCTACACCTTC. Translation gives CATSINLQGSNGYTF. The full variable domain, completed using reference TRBV15 and TRBJ1-2, is DAMVIQNPRYQVTQFGKPVTLSCSQTLNHNVMYWYQQKSSQAPKLLFHYYDKDFNNEADTPDNFQSRRPNTSFCFLDIRSPGLGDTAMYLCATSINLQGSNGYTFGSGTRLTVV.

The J gene is TRBJ1-1, the V gene TRBV7-9; D ambiguous. V was shortened by 2 bases and J by 2 bases, with 9 bases between the two germline ends. In germline, CDR1 is SEHNR, CDR2 FQNEAQ (reference sequence). This CDR3 has 14 amino acids. CDR3 nucleotide sequence: TGTGCCAGCAGCTTACTAGACGGAAACACTGAAGCTTTCTTT. Translated: CASSLLDGNTEAFF.